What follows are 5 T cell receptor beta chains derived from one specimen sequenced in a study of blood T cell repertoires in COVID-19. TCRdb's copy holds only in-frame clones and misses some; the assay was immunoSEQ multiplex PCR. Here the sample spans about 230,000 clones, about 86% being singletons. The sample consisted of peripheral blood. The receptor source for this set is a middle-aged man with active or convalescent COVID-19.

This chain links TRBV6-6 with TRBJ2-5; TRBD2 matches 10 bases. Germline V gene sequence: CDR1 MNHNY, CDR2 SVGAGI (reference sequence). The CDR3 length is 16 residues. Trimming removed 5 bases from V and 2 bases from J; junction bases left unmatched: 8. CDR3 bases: TGTGCCAGCAGTCTCCTAGCGGGAGAAACTCAAGAGACCCAGTACTTC. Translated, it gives CASSLLAGETQETQYF.

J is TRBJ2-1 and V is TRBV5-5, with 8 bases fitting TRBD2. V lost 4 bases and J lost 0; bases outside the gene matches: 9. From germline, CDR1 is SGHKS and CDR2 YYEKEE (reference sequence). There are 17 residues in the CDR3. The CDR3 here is CASSTTPGGGSYNEQFF. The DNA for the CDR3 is TGTGCCAGCAGCACAACCCCCGGGGGGGGCTCCTACAATGAGCAGTTCTTC.

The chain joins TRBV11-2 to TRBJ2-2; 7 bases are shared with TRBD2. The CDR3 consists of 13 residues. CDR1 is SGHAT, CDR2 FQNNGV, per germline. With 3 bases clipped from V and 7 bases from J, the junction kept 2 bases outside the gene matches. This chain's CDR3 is CASSLGGYGELFF. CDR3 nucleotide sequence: TGTGCCAGCAGCTTGGGGGGGTACGGGGAGCTGTTTTTT.

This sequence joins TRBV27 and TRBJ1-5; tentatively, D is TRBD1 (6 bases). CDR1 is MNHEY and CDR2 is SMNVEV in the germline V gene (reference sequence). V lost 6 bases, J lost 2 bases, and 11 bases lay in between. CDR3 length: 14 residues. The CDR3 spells CASRQGRGNQPQHF. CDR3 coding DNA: TGTGCCAGCAGACAGGGAAGGGGCAATCAGCCCCAGCATTTT.

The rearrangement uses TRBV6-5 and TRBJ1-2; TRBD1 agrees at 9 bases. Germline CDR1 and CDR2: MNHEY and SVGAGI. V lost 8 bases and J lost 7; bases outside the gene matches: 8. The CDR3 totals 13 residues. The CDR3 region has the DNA TGTGCCAGCTTCCAACAGGGGGCGCGTGGCTACACCTTC. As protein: CASFQQGARGYTF.